This passage covers 5 T cell receptor beta chains from one sample sequenced in a study of cytomegalovirus exposure and HLA in healthy donors. The PCR was carried out with 60 Vbeta primers and 13 Jbeta primers. Data came from immunoSEQ multiplex PCR; TCRdb stores just in-frame clones and leaves some out. This table has about 130,000 clones, nearly 80% appearing once. The sample was PBMCs. These receptor sequences come from a young man in good health and CMV-seronegative.

The CDR3: CASTVLGQPQHF. CDR3 sequence (DNA): TGTGCCAGCACCGTCCTCGGTCAGCCCCAGCATTTT. V usage is TRBV28 and J usage is TRBJ1-5; D is ambiguous. The CDR3 consists of 12 residues. Germline assignment: CDR1 MDHEN and CDR2 SYDVKM. V was cut by 7 bases and J by 6 bases, with 10 bases left in between.

V is TRBV10-3 and J is TRBJ1-2; D ambiguous. The CDR3 extends over 15 amino acids. The germline gives CDR1 ENHRY, CDR2 SYGVKD. Between the trimmed V and J ends, which lost 3 bases and 4 bases, there was a span of 15 bases. In DNA form, the CDR3 reads TGTGCCATCAGTGAAATGGTGGACGGAGGCTATGGCTACACCTTC. It is translated as CAISEMVDGGYGYTF.

The chain combines TRBV28 with TRBJ1-2; D uncertain. The CDR3 consists of 12 residues. Germline CDR1 reads MDHEN; CDR2 reads SYDVKM. V was trimmed by 6 bases and J by 7 bases, leaving 12 bases between them. The CDR3 region has the DNA TGTGCCAGCAGCCTAGGCATCGGTGGCTACACCTTC. It specifies CASSLGIGGYTF.

This clone was picked up a small number of times. The V gene is TRBV27, the J gene TRBJ2-7; 9 bases agree with TRBD1. There are 14 residues in the CDR3. The ends lost 4 bases at V and 3 bases at J; junction bases unmatched: 4. CDR1 and CDR2 from the germline V gene are MNHEY and SMNVEV (reference sequence). The CDR3 loop is CASSSGQGFYEQYF. Written as DNA, the CDR3 is TGTGCCAGCAGTTCGGGACAGGGCTTCTACGAGCAGTACTTC.

This rearrangement joins TRBV30 to TRBJ2-1, with D possibly being TRBD2 (6 bases). The germline V gene has CDR1 GTSNPN and CDR2 SVGIG (reference sequence). The V and J ends lost 1 base and 3 bases respectively, with 13 bases between them. There are 15 residues in the CDR3. CDR3 in amino acids: CAWSAGGEIYNEQFF. The CDR3 bases are TGTGCCTGGAGTGCAGGCGGGGAAATCTACAATGAGCAGTTCTTC.